The 9 T cell receptor beta chains presented below share a single source sample, sequenced in a study of blood T cell repertoires in COVID-19. Only in-frame clones appear in the TCRdb table, and some are missing; sequencing was by immunoSEQ multiplex PCR. This table holds 260,000 or so clones, about 86% found once. The specimen sequenced was peripheral blood. Every receptor here comes from a man at least 80 years old with acute or convalescent COVID-19.

The chain combines TRBV5-1 with TRBJ2-7, with a weak D call TRBD1 (7 bases). Germline loops: CDR1 SGHRS, CDR2 YFSETQ. The CDR3 runs 14 residues. V lost 4 bases and J 6 bases, leaving 17 bases between the germline ends. The CDR3 DNA follows: TGCGCCAGCAGCCCCGGGACCCAGGGGGGCGAGCAGTACTTC. This encodes CASSPGTQGGEQYF.

This clone occurred a few times. The V and J genes are TRBV5-4 and TRBJ2-7; D is perhaps TRBD2 (7 bases). From germline, CDR1 is SGHNT and CDR2 YYREEE (reference sequence). V was trimmed by 4 bases and J by 1 base, leaving 12 bases between them. The CDR3 totals 14 residues. The CDR3 DNA sequence: TGTGCCAGCAGCCTTAAGGGGGGGTCCTACGAGCAGTACTTC. This codes for CASSLKGGSYEQYF.

The V gene is TRBV7-2, the J gene TRBJ2-3, with D possibly matching TRBD2 (7 bases). Trimming took 3 bases from V and 6 from J, leaving 16 bases between them. Germline assignment: CDR1 SGHTA and CDR2 FQGNSA. The CDR3 runs 15 residues. The CDR3 DNA sequence: TGTGCCAGCAGCTTTTTGGCGGGGGCGGAGGATACGCAGTATTTT. It specifies CASSFLAGAEDTQYF.

The genes are TRBV30 and TRBJ1-1; 7 bases fit TRBD1. Germline loops: CDR1 GTSNPN, CDR2 SVGIG (reference sequence). Trimming removed 3 bases from V and 4 bases from J; junction bases left unmatched: 5. CDR3 length equals 13 residues. The CDR3 spells CAWRLQGPTEAFF. In nucleotides, the CDR3 is TGTGCCTGGAGGTTACAGGGGCCCACTGAAGCTTTCTTT.

The chain links TRBV9 to TRBJ2-3; 7 bases are shared with TRBD2. The CDR3 loop spans 15 amino acids. The trim removed 2 bases at V and 1 base at J, leaving 4 bases unmatched. CDR1 SGDLS and CDR2 YYNGEE come from the germline V gene. This CDR3 reads CASSVLSGGTDTQYF. The CDR3 nucleotides read TGTGCCAGCAGCGTCCTCAGCGGGGGCACAGATACGCAGTATTTT.

The chain employs TRBV19 and TRBJ1-5; TRBD1 matches at 8 bases. CDR1 is LNHDA, CDR2 SQIVND, per germline (reference sequence). The J segment lost 5 bases and the V segment lost 7 bases, leaving 10 bases of the junction unmatched. The CDR3 length is 15 residues. The CDR3 sequence: CASTPRQGSDQPQHF. Here the CDR3 DNA reads TGTGCCAGTACCCCCCGACAGGGGTCAGATCAGCCCCAGCATTTT.

The chain is built from TRBV7-2 and TRBJ1-1, with a weak D call TRBD1 (6 bases). Per the germline V gene, CDR1 is SGHTA and CDR2 is FQGNSA. V was shortened by 3 bases and J by 1 base, with 9 bases between the two germline ends. The CDR3 has 14 amino acids. DNA of the CDR3: TGTGCCAGCAGCTTCGGGACATCGAACACTGAAGCTTTCTTT. Its translation: CASSFGTSNTEAFF.

The chain is built from TRBV19 and TRBJ1-5; no reliable D call. CDR3 size: 14 residues. Per germline, CDR1 LNHDA and CDR2 SQIVND (reference sequence). The ends were cut back, 3 bases at V and 5 bases at J, with 11 bases in the middle. CDR3 sequence reads: CASSIWPPHQPQHF. The DNA of the CDR3 is TGTGCCAGTAGTATTTGGCCGCCCCATCAGCCCCAGCATTTT.

V gene TRBV11-3 combines with J gene TRBJ2-3; no definite D call. Per the germline V gene, CDR1 is SGHNT and CDR2 is YENEEA. V shed 2 bases and J shed 6 bases, with 6 bases lying between them. The CDR3 has 12 amino acids. CDR3 DNA: TGTGCCAGCAGCTTAAGAGCTGATACGCAGTATTTT. Translation: CASSLRADTQYF.